This T cell receptor (beta chain) stems from a study of blood T cell repertoires in COVID-19. Study overall: COVID-19 samples collected from the United States, Italy and Spain covered acute and convalescent phases.

Two negative PCRs, clearance, or symptom resolution were required of recovered Cohort 3 donors. Per the original methods: Amplification of reference gene primers was used by the study to estimate nucleated cell counts. Produced via immunoSEQ multiplex PCR; TCRdb's table is partial and in-frame only. D and trimming come from the DNA, and the V and J calls and clone size come from that table. The sample lists some 200,000 clones; about 81% were seen once. V dropped 6 bases and J dropped 5; count of bases not matched to a gene: 9. The length of the CDR3 is 14 residues. Germline-derived CDR1 and CDR2 are KGHSH and LQKENI.

Sequencing was performed on PBMCs or T cells enriched from blood (not recorded which). The rearrangement uses TRBV18 and TRBJ2-7; 8 positions agree with TRBD1. This clonotype originated in a man in his forties who had recovered from COVID-19. The CDR3: CASSPGTGLHEQYF. The DNA of the CDR3 is TGTGCCAGCTCTCCTGGGACAGGCCTACACGAGCAGTACTTC.